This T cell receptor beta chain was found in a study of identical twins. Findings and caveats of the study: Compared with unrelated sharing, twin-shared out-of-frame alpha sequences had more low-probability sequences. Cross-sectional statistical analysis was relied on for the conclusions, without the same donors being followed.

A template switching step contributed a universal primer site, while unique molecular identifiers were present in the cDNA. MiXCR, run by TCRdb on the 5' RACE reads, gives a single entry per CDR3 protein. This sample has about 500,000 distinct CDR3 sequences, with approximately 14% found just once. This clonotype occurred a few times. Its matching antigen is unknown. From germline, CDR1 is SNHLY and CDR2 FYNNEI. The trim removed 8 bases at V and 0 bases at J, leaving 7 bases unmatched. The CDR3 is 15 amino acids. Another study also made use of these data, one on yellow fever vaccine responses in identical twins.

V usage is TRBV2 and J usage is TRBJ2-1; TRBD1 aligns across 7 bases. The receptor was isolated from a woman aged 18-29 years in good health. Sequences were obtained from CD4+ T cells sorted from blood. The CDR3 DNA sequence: TGTGCCAGCGCGGCCAGGGACAGCTCCTACAATGAGCAGTTCTTC. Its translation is CASAARDSSYNEQFF. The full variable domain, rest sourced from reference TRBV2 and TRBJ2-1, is EPEVTQTPSHQVTQMGQEVILRCVPISNHLYFYWYRQILGQKVEFLVSFYNNEISEKSEIFDDQFSVERPDGSNFTLKIRSTKLEDSAMYFCASAARDSSYNEQFFGPGTRLTVL.